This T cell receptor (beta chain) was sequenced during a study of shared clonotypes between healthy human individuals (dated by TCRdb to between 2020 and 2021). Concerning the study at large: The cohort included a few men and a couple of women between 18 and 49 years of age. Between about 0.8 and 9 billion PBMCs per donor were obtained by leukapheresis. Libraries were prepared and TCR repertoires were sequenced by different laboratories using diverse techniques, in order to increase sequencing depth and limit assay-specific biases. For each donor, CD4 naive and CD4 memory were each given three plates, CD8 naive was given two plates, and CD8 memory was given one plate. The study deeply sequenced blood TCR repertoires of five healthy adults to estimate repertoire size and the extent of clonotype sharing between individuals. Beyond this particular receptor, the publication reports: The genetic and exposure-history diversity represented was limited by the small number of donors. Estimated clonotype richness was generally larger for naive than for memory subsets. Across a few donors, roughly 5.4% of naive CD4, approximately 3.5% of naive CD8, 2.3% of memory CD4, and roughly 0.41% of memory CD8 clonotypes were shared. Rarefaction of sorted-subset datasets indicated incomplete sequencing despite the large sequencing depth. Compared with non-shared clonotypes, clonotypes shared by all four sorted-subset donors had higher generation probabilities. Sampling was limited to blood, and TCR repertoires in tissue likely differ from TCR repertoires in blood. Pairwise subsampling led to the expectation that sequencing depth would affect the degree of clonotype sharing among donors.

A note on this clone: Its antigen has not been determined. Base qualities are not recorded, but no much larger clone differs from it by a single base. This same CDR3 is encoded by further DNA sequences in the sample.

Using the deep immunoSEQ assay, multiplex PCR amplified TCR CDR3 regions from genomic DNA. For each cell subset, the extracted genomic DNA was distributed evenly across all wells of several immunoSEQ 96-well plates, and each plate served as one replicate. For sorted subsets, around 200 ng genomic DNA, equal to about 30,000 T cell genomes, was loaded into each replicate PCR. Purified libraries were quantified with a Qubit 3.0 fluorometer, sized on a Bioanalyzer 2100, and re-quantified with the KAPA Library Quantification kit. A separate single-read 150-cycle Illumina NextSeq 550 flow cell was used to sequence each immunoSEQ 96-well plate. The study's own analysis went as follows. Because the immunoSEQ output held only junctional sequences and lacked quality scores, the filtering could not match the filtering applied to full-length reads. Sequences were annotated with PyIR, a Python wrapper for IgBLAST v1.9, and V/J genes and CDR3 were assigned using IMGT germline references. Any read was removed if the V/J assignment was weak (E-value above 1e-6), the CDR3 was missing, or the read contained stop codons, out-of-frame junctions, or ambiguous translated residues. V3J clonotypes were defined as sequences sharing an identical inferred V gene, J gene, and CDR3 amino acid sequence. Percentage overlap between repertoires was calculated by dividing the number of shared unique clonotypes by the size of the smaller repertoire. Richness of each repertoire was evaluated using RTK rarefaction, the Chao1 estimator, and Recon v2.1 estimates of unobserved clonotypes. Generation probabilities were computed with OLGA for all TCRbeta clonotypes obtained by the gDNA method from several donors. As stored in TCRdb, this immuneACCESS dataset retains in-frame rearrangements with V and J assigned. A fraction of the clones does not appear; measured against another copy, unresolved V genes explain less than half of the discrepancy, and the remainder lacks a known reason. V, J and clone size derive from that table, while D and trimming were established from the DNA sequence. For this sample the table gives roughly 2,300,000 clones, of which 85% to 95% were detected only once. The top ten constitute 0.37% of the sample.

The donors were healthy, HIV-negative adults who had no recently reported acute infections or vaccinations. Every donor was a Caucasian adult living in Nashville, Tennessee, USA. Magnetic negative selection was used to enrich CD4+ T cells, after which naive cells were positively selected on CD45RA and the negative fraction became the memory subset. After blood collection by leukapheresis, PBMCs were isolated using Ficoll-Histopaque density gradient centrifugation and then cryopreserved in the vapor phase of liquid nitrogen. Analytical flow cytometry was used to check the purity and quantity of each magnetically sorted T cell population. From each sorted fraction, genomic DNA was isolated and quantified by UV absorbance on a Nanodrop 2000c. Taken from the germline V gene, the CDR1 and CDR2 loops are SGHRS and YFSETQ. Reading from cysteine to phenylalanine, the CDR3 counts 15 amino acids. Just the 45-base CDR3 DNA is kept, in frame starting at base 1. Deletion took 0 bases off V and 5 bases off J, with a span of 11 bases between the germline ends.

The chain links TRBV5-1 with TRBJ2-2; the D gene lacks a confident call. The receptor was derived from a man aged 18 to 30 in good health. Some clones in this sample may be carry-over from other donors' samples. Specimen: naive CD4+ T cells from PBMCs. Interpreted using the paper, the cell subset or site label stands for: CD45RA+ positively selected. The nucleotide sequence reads TGCGCCAGCAGCTTGGGCGGAAGGGATACCGGGGAGCTGTTTTTT. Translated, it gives CASSLGGRDTGELFF.